These T cell receptor beta chains were read from a single sample in a study of Ad26.COV2.S vaccination and SARS-CoV-2 variants. TCRdb keeps only in-frame clones here, not all; method: immunoSEQ multiplex PCR. This table holds about 680,000 clones, roughly 90% found once. This specimen consisted of peripheral blood, obtained in a trial of Ad26.COV2.S vaccine versus placebo. These receptors originate from a person between 18 and 59 years old who received the Ad26.COV2.S COVID-19 vaccine or a placebo. Each CDR3 is given with its conserved first and last residue. The order of the fields is D gene, V gene, J gene, clone size, CDR3 protein, CDR3 DNA. A D gene is named only where the DNA matches it firmly. Expanded clones are given a class, and other clones once, few, many or no size at all.

D: TRBD1
V: TRBV30
J: TRBJ1-6
size: -
CDR3: CAHRQGSSYNSPLHF
DNA: TGTGCCCATCGACAGGGGAGCTCCTATAATTCACCCCTCCACTTT

D: TRBD1
V: TRBV3-1/TRBV3-2
J: TRBJ1-5
size: -
CDR3: CASSQFRGNQPQHF
DNA: TGTGCCAGCAGCCAATTCAGGGGGAATCAGCCCCAGCATTTT

D: -
V: TRBV6-5
J: TRBJ2-7
size: -
CDR3: CASSSDSSYEQYF
DNA: TGTGCCAGCAGTTCCGACAGTTCCTACGAGCAGTACTTC

D: -
V: TRBV9
J: TRBJ1-6
size: -
CDR3: CASSARREGNSPLHF
DNA: TGTGCCAGCAGCGCCCGAAGGGAGGGAAATTCACCCCTCCACTTT

D: -
V: TRBV19
J: TRBJ2-7
size: once
CDR3: CASSIGGIGYEQYF
DNA: TGTGCCAGTAGTATTGGGGGTATAGGCTACGAGCAGTACTTC

D: -
V: TRBV24-1
J: TRBJ1-5
size: -
CDR3: CATSDPPGGGQPQHF
DNA: TGTGCCACCAGTGATCCGCCGGGGGGGGGTCAGCCCCAGCATTTT

D: -
V: TRBV9
J: TRBJ2-3
size: -
CDR3: CASSGAGRGAGTDTQYF
DNA: TGTGCCAGCAGCGGAGCCGGAAGGGGGGCGGGCACAGATACGCAGTATTTT

D: -
V: TRBV7-8
J: TRBJ2-7
size: -
CDR3: CASSLVYAKCCEQYF
DNA: TGTGCCAGCAGCTTAGTTTACGCTAAGTGTTGCGAGCAGTACTTC

D: -
V: TRBV5-1
J: TRBJ2-1
size: -
CDR3: CASSPYNQLAYEQFF
DNA: TGCGCCAGCAGCCCCTACAATCAGCTAGCGTATGAGCAGTTCTTC

D: TRBD1
V: TRBV7-2
J: TRBJ1-5
size: -
CDR3: CASSLGGQGMNQPQHF
DNA: TGTGCCAGCAGCTTAGGGGGACAGGGGATGAATCAGCCCCAGCATTTT

D: -
V: TRBV13
J: TRBJ1-4
size: -
CDR3: CASSLMGGTNEKLFF
DNA: TGTGCCAGCAGCTTGATGGGGGGAACTAATGAAAAACTGTTTTTT

D: -
V: TRBV18
J: TRBJ2-7
size: -
CDR3: CASSWDTFYEQYF
DNA: TGTGCCAGCTCATGGGACACGTTCTACGAGCAGTACTTC

D: -
V: TRBV9
J: TRBJ2-6
size: -
CDR3: CASSMAGANVLTF
DNA: TGTGCCAGCAGCATGGCTGGGGCCAACGTCCTGACTTTC

D: -
V: TRBV7-9
J: TRBJ2-7
size: -
CDR3: CASSLEVTIPYEQYF
DNA: TGTGCCAGCAGCTTAGAGGTGACTATTCCCTACGAGCAGTACTTC

D: TRBD2
V: TRBV19
J: TRBJ2-1
size: -
CDR3: CASGLALNNEQFF
DNA: TGTGCCTCGGGACTAGCGTTGAACAATGAGCAGTTCTTC

D: -
V: TRBV4-2
J: TRBJ1-4
size: -
CDR3: CASSKDVAGEGEKLFF
DNA: TGTGCCAGCAGCAAAGATGTCGCAGGGGAAGGTGAAAAACTGTTTTTT

D: -
V: TRBV10-3
J: TRBJ1-1
size: -
CDR3: CAISERLGALNTEAFF
DNA: TGTGCCATCAGTGAACGGCTGGGGGCGTTGAACACTGAAGCTTTCTTT

D: -
V: TRBV7-9
J: TRBJ2-4
size: -
CDR3: CASSLLPGHIQYF
DNA: TGTGCCAGCAGCTTATTACCAGGTCACATTCAGTACTTC

D: -
V: TRBV15
J: TRBJ1-3
size: -
CDR3: CATSRDGGEGNTIYF
DNA: TGTGCCACCAGCAGAGACGGGGGCGAGGGAAACACCATATATTTT

D: TRBD2
V: TRBV5-6
J: TRBJ2-3
size: -
CDR3: CASSAGGSELHTDTQYF
DNA: TGTGCCAGCAGCGCGGGAGGTAGCGAGCTCCACACAGATACGCAGTATTTT